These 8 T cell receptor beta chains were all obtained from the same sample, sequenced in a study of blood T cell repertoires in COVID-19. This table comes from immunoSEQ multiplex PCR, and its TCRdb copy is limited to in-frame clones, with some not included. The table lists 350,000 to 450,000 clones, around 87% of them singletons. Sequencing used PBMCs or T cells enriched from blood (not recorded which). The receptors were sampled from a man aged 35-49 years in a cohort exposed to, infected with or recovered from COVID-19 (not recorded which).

The DNA for the CDR3 is TGTGCCAGCAGCTTAGTCGGGAGCGACACAGATACGCAGTATTTT. It is translated as CASSLVGSDTDTQYF. The V and J genes are TRBV7-3 and TRBJ2-3, with D perhaps matching TRBD2 (6 bases). Trimming took off 2 bases at V and 2 bases at J, with 11 bases between the two ends. The CDR3 consists of 15 residues. Germline V CDR1 and CDR2: SGHTA, FQGTGA.

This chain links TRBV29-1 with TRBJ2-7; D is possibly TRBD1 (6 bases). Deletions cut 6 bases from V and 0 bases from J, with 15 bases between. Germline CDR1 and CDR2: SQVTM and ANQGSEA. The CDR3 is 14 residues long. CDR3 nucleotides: TGCAGCGTCTCCAGGGGAATCAGCTCCTACGAGCAGTACTTC. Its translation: CSVSRGISSYEQYF.

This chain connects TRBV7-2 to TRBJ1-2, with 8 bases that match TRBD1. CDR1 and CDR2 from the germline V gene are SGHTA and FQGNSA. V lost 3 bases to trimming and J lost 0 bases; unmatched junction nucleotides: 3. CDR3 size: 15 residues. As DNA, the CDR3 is TGTGCCAGCAGCTTTGGGACAGGAACTAACTATGGCTACACCTTC. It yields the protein CASSFGTGTNYGYTF.

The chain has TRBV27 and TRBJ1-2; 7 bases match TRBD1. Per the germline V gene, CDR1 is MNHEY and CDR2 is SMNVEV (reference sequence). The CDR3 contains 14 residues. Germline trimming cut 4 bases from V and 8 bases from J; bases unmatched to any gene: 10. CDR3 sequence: CASSYKGATGGYTF. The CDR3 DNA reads TGTGCCAGCAGTTATAAGGGGGCGACTGGGGGCTACACCTTC.

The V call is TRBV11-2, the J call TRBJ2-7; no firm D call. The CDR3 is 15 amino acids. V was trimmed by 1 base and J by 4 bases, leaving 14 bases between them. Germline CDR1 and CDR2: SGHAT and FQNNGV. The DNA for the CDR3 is TGTGCCAGCAGCTTAGGTCTAGAAAATATGTACGAGCAGTACTTC. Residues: CASSLGLENMYEQYF.

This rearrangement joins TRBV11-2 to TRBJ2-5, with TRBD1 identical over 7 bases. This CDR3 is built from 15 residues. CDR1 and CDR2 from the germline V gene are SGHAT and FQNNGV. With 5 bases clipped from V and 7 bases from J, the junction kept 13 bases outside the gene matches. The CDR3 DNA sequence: TGTGCCAGCAGCCCGCTACAGGGGAGAAGGGGGACCCAGTACTTC. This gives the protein CASSPLQGRRGTQYF.

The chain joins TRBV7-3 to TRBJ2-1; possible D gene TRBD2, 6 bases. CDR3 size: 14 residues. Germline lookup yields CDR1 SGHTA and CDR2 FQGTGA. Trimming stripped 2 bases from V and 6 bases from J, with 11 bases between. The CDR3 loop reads CASSLGLLANEQFF. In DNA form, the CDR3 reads TGTGCCAGCAGCTTAGGGTTACTAGCCAATGAGCAGTTCTTC.

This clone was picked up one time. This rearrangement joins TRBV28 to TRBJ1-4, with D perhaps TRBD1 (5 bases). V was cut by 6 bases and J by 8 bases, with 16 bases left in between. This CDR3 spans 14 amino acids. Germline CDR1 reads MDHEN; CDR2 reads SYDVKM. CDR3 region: CASSDSQLLEKLFF. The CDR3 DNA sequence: TGTGCCAGCAGCGACAGCCAATTATTGGAAAAACTGTTTTTT.